This TCR beta chain was documented in a study of CD8 T cells in Susac syndrome. Findings and limits, study-wide: When the CD4+ T cell repertoires of patients with Susac syndrome were examined, they did not show any clonal expansion.

In blood CD8+ and CD4+ T cells, TCR beta underwent sequencing. The Susac syndrome patients fit the recently defined diagnostic criteria for definite or probable disease. As for this clonotype: No antigen is known for it.

V trimming: 5 bases; J trimming: 0 bases; junction bases outside the gene matches: 3. CDR1 is DFQATT and CDR2 is SNEGSKA in the germline V gene (reference sequence). The CDR3 is 14 amino acids. About 0.45 to 1 ug RNA was reverse transcribed with random hexamers. Each CDR3 protein is one row after TCRdb ran MiXCR on the immunoSEQ multiplex PCR reads. The data contain over 150,000 distinct CDR3 sequences, around 94% of them singletons. Source material: CD4+ T cells from PBMCs. The TCR sequence derives from a human donor with Susac syndrome. V and J are TRBV20-1 and TRBJ2-1; 8 nucleotides line up with TRBD2. DNA for the CDR3: TGCAGTGCTCAGAGCGGGAGCTCCTACAATGAGCAGTTCTTC. Its translation: CSAQSGSSYNEQFF.